This T cell receptor (beta chain) was sequenced during a study of cytomegalovirus exposure and HLA in healthy donors. Trimming cost V 2 bases and J 4 bases; bases outside gene matches: 5. Looked up from germline, CDR1 is SGHNT and CDR2 is YYREEE (reference sequence). The CDR3 covers 15 residues. The PCR ran on 60 Vbeta and 13 Jbeta primers. Clones were read by immunoSEQ multiplex PCR, and TCRdb kept only the in-frame ones, dropping some. The data hold 95,000 to 150,000 clones, with 75% to 85% observed a single time. This chain links TRBV5-4 with TRBJ2-5; 10 bases fit TRBD2. The TCR was taken from a middle-aged man in good health and CMV-seronegative. The sample comprised PBMCs. CDR3 in amino acids: CASSFKRGGGETQYF. The CDR3, as DNA: TGTGCCAGCAGCTTCAAGCGGGGGGGCGGAGAGACCCAGTACTTC.